This record concerns one TCR beta chain sequence. Looked up from germline, CDR1 is LNHDA and CDR2 is SQIVND (reference sequence). There are 15 residues in the CDR3. V lost 5 bases to trimming and J lost 1 base, with 15 bases between them. Selected positively for CCR7 and CD45RO-negative, naive CD8 cells excluded terminally differentiated effector memory CD45RA+ cells. These data come from a study of shared clonotypes between healthy human individuals. Here immunoSEQ multiplex PCR was the method, and the copy in TCRdb shows in-frame clones only, minus some. The table includes around 2,000,000 clones, roughly 94% detected once.

The receptor was isolated from a man aged 18 to 30 in good health. The chain employs TRBV19 and TRBJ2-7, with D possibly TRBD1 on 6 matching bases. The sequenced sample consisted of naive CD8+ T cells sorted from blood. CDR3 coding DNA: TGTGCCAGTAGTCTCACGTCACAGGGATCCTACGAGCAGTACTTC. It specifies CASSLTSQGSYEQYF. Supplemented by reference TRBV19 and TRBJ2-7, the full variable domain reads DGGITQSPKYLFRKEGQNVTLSCEQNLNHDAMYWYRQDPGQGLRLIYYSQIVNDFQKGDIAEGYSVSREKKESFPLTVTSAQKNPTAFYLCASSLTSQGSYEQYFGPGTRLTVT.